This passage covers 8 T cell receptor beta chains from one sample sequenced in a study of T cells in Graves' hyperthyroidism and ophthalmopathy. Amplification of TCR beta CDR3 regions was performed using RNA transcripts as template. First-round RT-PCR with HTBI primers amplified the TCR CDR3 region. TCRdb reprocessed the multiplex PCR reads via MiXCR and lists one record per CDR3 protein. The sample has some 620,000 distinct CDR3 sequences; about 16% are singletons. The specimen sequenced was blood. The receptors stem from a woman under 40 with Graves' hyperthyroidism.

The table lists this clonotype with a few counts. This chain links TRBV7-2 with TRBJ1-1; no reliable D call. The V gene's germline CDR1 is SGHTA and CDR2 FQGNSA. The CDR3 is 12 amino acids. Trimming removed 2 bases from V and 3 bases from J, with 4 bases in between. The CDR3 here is CASSLWDTEAFF. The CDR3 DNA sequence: TGTGCCAGCAGCTTATGGGACACTGAAGCTTTCTTT.

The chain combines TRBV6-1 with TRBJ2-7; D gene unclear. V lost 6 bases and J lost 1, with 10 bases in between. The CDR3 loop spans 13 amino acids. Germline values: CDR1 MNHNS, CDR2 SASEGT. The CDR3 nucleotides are TGTGCCAGCAGGGAACCCTCATCCTACGAGCAGTACTTC. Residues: CASREPSSYEQYF.

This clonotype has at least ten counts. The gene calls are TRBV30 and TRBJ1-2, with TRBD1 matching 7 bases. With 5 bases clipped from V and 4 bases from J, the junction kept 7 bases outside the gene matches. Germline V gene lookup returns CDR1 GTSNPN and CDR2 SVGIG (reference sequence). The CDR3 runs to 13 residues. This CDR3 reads CAWFRQGPYGYTF. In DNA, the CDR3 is TGTGCCTGGTTCAGACAGGGACCCTATGGCTACACCTTC.

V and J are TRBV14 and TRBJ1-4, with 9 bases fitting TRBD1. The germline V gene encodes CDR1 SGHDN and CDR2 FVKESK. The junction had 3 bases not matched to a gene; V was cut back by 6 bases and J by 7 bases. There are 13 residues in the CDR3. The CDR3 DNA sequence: TGTGCCAGCAGACGACAGGGGGGTGAAAAACTGTTTTTT. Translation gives CASRRQGGEKLFF.

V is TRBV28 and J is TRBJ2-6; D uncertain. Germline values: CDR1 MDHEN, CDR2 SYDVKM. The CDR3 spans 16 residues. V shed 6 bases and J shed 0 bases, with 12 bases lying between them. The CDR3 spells CASRPLESSGANVLTF. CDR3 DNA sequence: TGTGCCAGCAGACCCCTGGAGAGCTCTGGGGCCAACGTCCTGACTTTC.

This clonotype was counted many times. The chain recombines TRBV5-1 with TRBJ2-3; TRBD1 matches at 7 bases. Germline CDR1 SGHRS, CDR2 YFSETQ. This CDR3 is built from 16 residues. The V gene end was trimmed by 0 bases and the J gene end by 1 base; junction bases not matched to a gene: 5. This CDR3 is CASSLGDRVRTDTQYF. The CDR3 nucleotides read TGCGCCAGCAGCTTGGGAGACAGGGTCCGCACAGATACGCAGTATTTT. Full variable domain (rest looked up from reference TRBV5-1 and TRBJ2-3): KAGVTQTPRYLIKTRGQQVTLSCSPISGHRSVSWYQQTPGQGLQFLFEYFSETQRNKGNFPGRFSGRQFSNSRSEMNVSTLELGDSALYLCASSLGDRVRTDTQYFGPGTRLTVL.

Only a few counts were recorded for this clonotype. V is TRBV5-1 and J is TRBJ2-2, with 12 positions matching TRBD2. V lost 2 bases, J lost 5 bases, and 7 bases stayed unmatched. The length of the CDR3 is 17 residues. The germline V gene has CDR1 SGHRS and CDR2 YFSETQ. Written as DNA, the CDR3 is TGCGCCAGCAGCTTTGGACTAGCGGGGAGCCAGACCGGGGAGCTGTTTTTT. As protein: CASSFGLAGSQTGELFF.

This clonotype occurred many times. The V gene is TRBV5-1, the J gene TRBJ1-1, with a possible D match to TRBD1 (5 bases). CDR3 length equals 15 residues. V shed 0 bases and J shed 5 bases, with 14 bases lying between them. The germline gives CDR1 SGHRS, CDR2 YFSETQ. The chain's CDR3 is CASSLAAGSVTEAFF. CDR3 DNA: TGCGCCAGCAGCTTGGCCGCAGGGTCCGTGACTGAAGCTTTCTTT.